The rows below give T cell receptor beta chains drawn from one sample of a study of blood T cell repertoires in COVID-19. Clones were read by immunoSEQ multiplex PCR, and TCRdb kept only the in-frame ones, dropping some. The sample consists of around 260,000 clones, about 89% of them appearing once. The material sequenced was peripheral blood. The source of these receptors is a woman aged 40 to 55 who had recovered from COVID-19. CDR3s include the opening cysteine and the closing phenylalanine or tryptophan. A D gene is named only where the DNA matches it firmly. For some rows the clone size is stated as once, few or many, or as a class when expanded; others skip it.

V gene: TRBV5-8; clone size: -; D gene: -; J gene: TRBJ2-7; CDR3 protein: CASGGTGRAYEQYF; CDR3 DNA: TGTGCCAGCGGGGGCACGGGGAGAGCCTACGAGCAGTACTTC
V gene: TRBV6-5; clone size: -; D gene: -; J gene: TRBJ2-1; CDR3 protein: CASSYARLGGHEQFF; CDR3 DNA: TGTGCCAGCAGTTACGCCCGACTAGGAGGCCATGAGCAGTTCTTC
V gene: TRBV10-3; clone size: -; D gene: TRBD1; J gene: TRBJ2-2; CDR3 protein: CAISESGDRVAGELFF; CDR3 DNA: TGTGCCATCAGTGAGTCGGGGGACAGGGTGGCCGGGGAGCTGTTTTTT
V gene: TRBV27; clone size: -; D gene: TRBD2; J gene: TRBJ2-3; CDR3 protein: CASSFPGLAGGADTQYF; CDR3 DNA: TGTGCCAGCAGTTTCCCGGGACTAGCGGGAGGGGCAGATACGCAGTATTTT
V gene: TRBV7-2; clone size: -; D gene: TRBD2; J gene: TRBJ2-3; CDR3 protein: CASSTPGLGTYTQYF; CDR3 DNA: TGTGCCAGCAGCACACCGGGACTAGGGACTTATACGCAGTATTTT
V gene: TRBV27; clone size: -; D gene: -; J gene: TRBJ2-1; CDR3 protein: CASSFFGFSGYNEQFF; CDR3 DNA: TGTGCCAGCAGTTTCTTCGGTTTTAGTGGCTACAATGAGCAGTTCTTC
V gene: TRBV18; clone size: -; D gene: -; J gene: TRBJ2-2; CDR3 protein: CASSPRSSPTSGELFF; CDR3 DNA: TGTGCCAGCTCACCACGGAGTAGCCCTACCTCCGGGGAGCTGTTTTTT
V gene: TRBV19; clone size: -; D gene: -; J gene: TRBJ1-6; CDR3 protein: CASSTLRGQNSPLHF; CDR3 DNA: TGTGCCAGTAGTACCTTGAGGGGACAAAATTCACCCCTCCACTTT
V gene: TRBV18; clone size: -; D gene: -; J gene: TRBJ2-5; CDR3 protein: CASSPSRVAETQYF; CDR3 DNA: TGTGCCAGCTCACCTTCCAGGGTAGCAGAGACCCAGTACTTC
V gene: TRBV27; clone size: -; D gene: TRBD2; J gene: TRBJ2-7; CDR3 protein: CASSSSGAYEQYF; CDR3 DNA: TGTGCCAGCAGTTCCAGCGGGGCCTACGAGCAGTACTTC
V gene: TRBV11-1; clone size: -; D gene: -; J gene: TRBJ2-6; CDR3 protein: CATSPTSGANVLTF; CDR3 DNA: TGTGCCACCTCCCCTACCTCTGGGGCCAACGTCCTGACTTTC
V gene: TRBV4-2; clone size: once; D gene: TRBD2; J gene: TRBJ2-5; CDR3 protein: CASSQDLRTSGTETQYF; CDR3 DNA: TGTGCCAGCAGCCAAGATCTTAGGACTAGCGGGACCGAGACCCAGTACTTC
V gene: TRBV18; clone size: -; D gene: -; J gene: TRBJ2-2; CDR3 protein: CASSPPGGATGELFF; CDR3 DNA: TGTGCCAGCTCACCACCGGGAGGAGCCACCGGGGAGCTGTTTTTT
V gene: TRBV5-6; clone size: -; D gene: -; J gene: TRBJ1-6; CDR3 protein: CASSLGQSYNSPLHF; CDR3 DNA: TGTGCCAGCAGCTTGGGACAGAGCTATAATTCACCCCTCCACTTT
V gene: TRBV7-8; clone size: -; D gene: -; J gene: TRBJ1-4; CDR3 protein: CASSLAGGDEKLFF; CDR3 DNA: TGTGCCAGCAGCTTAGCCGGGGGGGATGAAAAACTGTTTTTT
V gene: TRBV19; clone size: -; D gene: TRBD2; J gene: TRBJ2-7; CDR3 protein: CASAVGRVGEQYF; CDR3 DNA: TGTGCCAGCGCTGTCGGGAGGGTCGGCGAGCAGTACTTC
V gene: TRBV5-4; clone size: -; D gene: -; J gene: TRBJ2-7; CDR3 protein: CASSRDRHEQYF; CDR3 DNA: TGTGCCAGCAGCCGGGATCGCCACGAGCAGTACTTC
V gene: TRBV30; clone size: -; D gene: -; J gene: TRBJ1-2; CDR3 protein: CAWRGQQGWNGYTF; CDR3 DNA: TGTGCCTGGAGGGGCCAACAGGGTTGGAATGGCTACACCTTC
V gene: TRBV29-1; clone size: -; D gene: -; J gene: TRBJ1-1; CDR3 protein: CSVEGGVGLNTEAFF; CDR3 DNA: TGCAGCGTTGAAGGGGGGGTTGGGTTGAACACTGAAGCTTTCTTT
V gene: TRBV7-2; clone size: -; D gene: -; J gene: TRBJ2-2; CDR3 protein: CASSGSHGGAGELFF; CDR3 DNA: TGTGCCAGCAGCGGGAGCCACGGAGGGGCCGGGGAGCTGTTTTTT
V gene: TRBV28; clone size: once; D gene: TRBD1; J gene: TRBJ1-3; CDR3 protein: CASSPGQVTGNTIYF; CDR3 DNA: TGTGCCAGCAGCCCAGGACAGGTAACAGGAAACACCATATATTTT
V gene: TRBV12-3/TRBV12-4; clone size: -; D gene: TRBD2; J gene: TRBJ2-2; CDR3 protein: CASRGLAAGELFF; CDR3 DNA: TGTGCCAGCAGAGGACTAGCCGCCGGGGAGCTGTTTTTT